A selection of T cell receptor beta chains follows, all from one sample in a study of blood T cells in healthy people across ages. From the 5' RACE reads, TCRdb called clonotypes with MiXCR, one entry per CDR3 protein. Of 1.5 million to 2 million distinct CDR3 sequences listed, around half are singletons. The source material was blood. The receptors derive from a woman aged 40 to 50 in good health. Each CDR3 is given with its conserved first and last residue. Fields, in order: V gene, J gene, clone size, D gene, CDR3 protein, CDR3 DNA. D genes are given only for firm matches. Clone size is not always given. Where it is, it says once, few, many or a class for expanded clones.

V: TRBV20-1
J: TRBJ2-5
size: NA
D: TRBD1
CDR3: CSAPTYRGGETQYF
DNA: TGCAGTGCTCCCACCTACAGGGGCGGAGAGACCCAGTACTTC

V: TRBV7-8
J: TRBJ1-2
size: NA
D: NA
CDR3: CASSLAVGDYTF
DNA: TGTGCCAGCAGCTTAGCGGTAGGCGACTACACCTTC

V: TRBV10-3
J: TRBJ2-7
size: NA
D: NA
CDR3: CAISRTETYEQYF
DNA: TGTGCCATCAGTAGGACAGAGACCTACGAGCAGTACTTC

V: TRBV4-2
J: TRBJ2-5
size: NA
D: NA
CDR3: CASSQDLTGGRNEQYF
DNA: TGTGCCAGCAGCCAAGATCTGACAGGAGGGAGGAATGAGCAGTACTTC

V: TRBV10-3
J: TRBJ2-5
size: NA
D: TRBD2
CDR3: CAISESASGEETQYF
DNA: TGTGCCATCAGTGAGTCGGCTAGCGGGGAGGAGACCCAGTACTTC

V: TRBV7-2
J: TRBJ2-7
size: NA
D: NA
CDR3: CASSLIGDSSYEQYF
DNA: TGTGCCAGCAGCTTAATCGGGGACTCCTCCTACGAGCAGTACTTC

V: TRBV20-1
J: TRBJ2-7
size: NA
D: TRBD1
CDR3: CSARDVGTGGDEQYF
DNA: TGCAGTGCTAGAGATGTCGGGACAGGGGGCGACGAGCAGTACTTC

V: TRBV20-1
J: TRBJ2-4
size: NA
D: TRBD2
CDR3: CSATREVAKNIQYF
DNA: TGCAGTGCTACCCGGGAGGTCGCCAAAAACATTCAGTACTTC

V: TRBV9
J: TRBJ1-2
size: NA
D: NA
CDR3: CASSAGSAVGGYTF
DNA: TGTGCCAGCAGTGCTGGATCCGCCGTTGGGGGCTACACCTTC

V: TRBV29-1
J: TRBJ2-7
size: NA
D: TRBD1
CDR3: CSVGSRTGTHEQYF
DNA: TGCAGCGTTGGGTCAAGGACAGGTACCCACGAGCAGTACTTC

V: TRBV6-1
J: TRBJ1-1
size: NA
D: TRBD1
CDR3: CASSTWDRWDNTEVFF
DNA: TGTGCCAGCAGTACCTGGGACAGGTGGGACAACACTGAAGTTTTCTTT

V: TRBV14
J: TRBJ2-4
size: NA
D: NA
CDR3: CASSPFGVAKNIQYF
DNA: TGTGCCAGCAGCCCCTTCGGAGTAGCCAAAAACATTCAGTACTTC

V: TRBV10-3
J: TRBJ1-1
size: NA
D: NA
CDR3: CASNRVENTEAFF
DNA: TGTGCCAGCAACAGGGTGGAGAACACTGAAGCTTTCTTT

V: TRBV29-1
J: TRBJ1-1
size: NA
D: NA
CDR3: CRTGPEAFF
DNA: TGCAGAACGGGGCCTGAAGCTTTCTTT

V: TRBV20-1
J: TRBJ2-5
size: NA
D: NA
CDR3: CSAMRWDRETQYF
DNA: TGCAGTGCTATGAGATGGGATCGGGAGACCCAGTACTTC

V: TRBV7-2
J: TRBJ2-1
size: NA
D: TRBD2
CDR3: CASSSVTGLGHNEQFF
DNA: TGTGCCAGCAGCTCAGTCACGGGACTAGGACACAATGAGCAGTTCTTC

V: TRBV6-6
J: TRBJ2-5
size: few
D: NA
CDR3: CASSYVSRETQYF
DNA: TGTGCCAGCAGTTACGTGTCCCGAGAGACCCAGTACTTC

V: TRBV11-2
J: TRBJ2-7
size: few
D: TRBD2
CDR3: CASSRGLANYEQYF
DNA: TGTGCCAGCAGCCGGGGACTAGCCAACTACGAGCAGTACTTC

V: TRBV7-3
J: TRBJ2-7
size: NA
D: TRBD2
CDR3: CASSGPSGGNEQYF
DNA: TGTGCCAGCAGCGGGCCTAGCGGGGGGAATGAGCAGTACTTC

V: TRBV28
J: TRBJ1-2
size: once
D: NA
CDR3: CASSPGLGAHGYTF
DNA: TGTGCCAGCAGTCCAGGATTGGGGGCTCATGGCTACACCTTC

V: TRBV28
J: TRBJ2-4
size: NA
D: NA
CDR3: CASSYGTPTSAAKNIQYF
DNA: TGTGCCAGCAGCTACGGGACTCCGACCTCGGCGGCCAAAAACATTCAGTACTTC

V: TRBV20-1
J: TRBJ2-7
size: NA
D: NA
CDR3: CSARDVRTSSYEQYF
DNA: TGCAGTGCTAGAGATGTACGGACGAGCTCCTACGAGCAGTACTTC

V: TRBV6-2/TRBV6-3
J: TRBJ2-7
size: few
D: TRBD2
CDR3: CASSKRGGRCEQYF
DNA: TGTGCCAGTTCAAAGCGGGGGGGCCGATGCGAGCAGTACTTC

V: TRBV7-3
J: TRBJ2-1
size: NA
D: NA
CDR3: CASSLSGTASYNEQFF
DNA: TGTGCCAGCAGCTTAAGCGGGACGGCGTCCTACAATGAGCAGTTCTTC

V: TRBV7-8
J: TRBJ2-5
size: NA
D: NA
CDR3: CASSLDGGGPETQYF
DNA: TGTGCCAGCAGCTTAGATGGTGGGGGGCCAGAGACCCAGTACTTC

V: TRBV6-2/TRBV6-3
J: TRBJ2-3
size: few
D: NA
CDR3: CASTEGKSTDTQYF
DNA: TGTGCCAGCACCGAGGGGAAAAGCACAGATACGCAGTATTTT

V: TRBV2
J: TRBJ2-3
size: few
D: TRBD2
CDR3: CASSDPGGGPDTQYF
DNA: TGTGCCAGCAGTGACCCCGGGGGGGGGCCAGATACGCAGTATTTT

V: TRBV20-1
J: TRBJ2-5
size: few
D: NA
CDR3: CSAEQERETQYF
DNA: TGCAGTGCTGAACAGGAGAGGGAGACCCAGTACTTC

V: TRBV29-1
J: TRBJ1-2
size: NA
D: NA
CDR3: CSAVQGGSYGYTF
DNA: TGCAGCGCTGTGCAGGGTGGAAGCTATGGCTACACCTTC

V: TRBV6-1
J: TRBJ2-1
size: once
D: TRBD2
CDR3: CASSQGLAGGQSSYNEQFF
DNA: TGTGCCAGCAGCCAAGGACTAGCGGGGGGGCAGAGCTCCTACAATGAGCAGTTCTTC

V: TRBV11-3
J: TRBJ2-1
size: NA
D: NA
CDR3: CANSSTTGGQFF
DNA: TGTGCCAACAGCTCTACTACGGGCGGGCAGTTCTTC

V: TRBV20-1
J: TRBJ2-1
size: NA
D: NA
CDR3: CSARDPGRIQETQFF
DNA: TGCAGTGCTAGAGATCCAGGGAGAATCCAAGAGACCCAGTTCTTC

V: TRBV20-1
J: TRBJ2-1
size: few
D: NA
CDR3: CSAHQGQLSYNEQFF
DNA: TGCAGTGCCCACCAGGGACAACTCTCCTACAATGAGCAGTTCTTC

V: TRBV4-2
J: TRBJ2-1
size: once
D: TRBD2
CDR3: CASSHHGTSGGGSSYNEQFF
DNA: TGTGCCAGCAGCCATCACGGGACTAGCGGGGGGGGGAGCTCCTACAATGAGCAGTTCTTC

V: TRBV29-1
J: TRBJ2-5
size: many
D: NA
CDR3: CSVKGIQGGGFQETQYF
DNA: TGCAGCGTTAAGGGGATACAGGGAGGAGGTTTCCAAGAGACCCAGTACTTC

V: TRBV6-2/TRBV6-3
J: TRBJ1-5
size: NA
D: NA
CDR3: CASSQSVRAINQPQHF
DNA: TGTGCCAGCAGTCAGTCCGTTCGGGCTATCAATCAGCCCCAGCATTTT

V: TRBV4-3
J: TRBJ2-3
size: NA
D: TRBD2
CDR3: CASSQDRGGGATDTQYF
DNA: TGCGCCAGCAGCCAAGATCGGGGCGGGGGGGCAACAGATACGCAGTATTTT

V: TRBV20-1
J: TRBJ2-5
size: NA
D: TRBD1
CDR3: CSATQGKETQYF
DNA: TGCAGTGCTACACAGGGGAAAGAGACCCAGTACTTC

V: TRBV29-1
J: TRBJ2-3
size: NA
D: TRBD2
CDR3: CSSGGGRGPDTQYF
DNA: TGCAGCAGCGGGGGTGGCAGGGGCCCAGATACGCAGTATTTT

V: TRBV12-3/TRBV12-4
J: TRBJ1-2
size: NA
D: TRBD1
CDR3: CASRRGTVQGAYYGYTF
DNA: TGTGCCAGCAGACGTGGGACTGTACAGGGGGCATACTATGGCTACACCTTC

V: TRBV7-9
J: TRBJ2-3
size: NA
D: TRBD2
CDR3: CASSSRPRTSGRSSTDTQYF
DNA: TGTGCCAGCAGCTCGCGACCACGGACTAGCGGGAGGTCTAGCACAGATACGCAGTATTTT

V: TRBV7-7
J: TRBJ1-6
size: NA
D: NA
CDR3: CASSSKRLQSSYNSPLHF
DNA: TGTGCTAGCAGTTCAAAGCGACTGCAGAGCTCCTATAATTCACCCCTCCACTTT

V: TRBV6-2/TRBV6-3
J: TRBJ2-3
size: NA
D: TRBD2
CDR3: CASSYSPSSGLFSDTQYF
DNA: TGTGCCAGCAGTTACTCCCCGTCTAGCGGATTATTTTCAGATACGCAGTATTTT

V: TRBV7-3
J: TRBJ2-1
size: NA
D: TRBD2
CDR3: CASSLKGGGANEQFF
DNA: TGTGCCAGCAGCTTAAAGGGCGGGGGGGCCAATGAGCAGTTCTTC

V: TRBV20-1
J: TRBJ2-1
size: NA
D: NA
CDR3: CSARVRIGEGSNEQFF
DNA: TGCAGTGCTAGAGTTCGGATAGGCGAGGGATCCAATGAGCAGTTCTTC